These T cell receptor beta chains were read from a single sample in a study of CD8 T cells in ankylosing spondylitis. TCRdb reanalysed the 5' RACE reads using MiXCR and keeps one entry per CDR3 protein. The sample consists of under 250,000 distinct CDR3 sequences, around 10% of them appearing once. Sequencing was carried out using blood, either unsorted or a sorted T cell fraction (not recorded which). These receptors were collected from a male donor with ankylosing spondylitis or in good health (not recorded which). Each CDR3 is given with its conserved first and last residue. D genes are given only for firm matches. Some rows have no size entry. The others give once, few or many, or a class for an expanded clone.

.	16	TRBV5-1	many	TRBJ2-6	CASSLDGTSGANVLTF	TGCGCCAGCAGCTTGGATGGAACGTCTGGGGCCAACGTCCTGACTTTC
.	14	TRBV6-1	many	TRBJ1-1	CASSPSGGGRTAFF	TGTGCCAGCAGCCCCTCTGGAGGAGGGCGGACAGCTTTCTTT
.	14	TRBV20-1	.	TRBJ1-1	CSADDGGSVTEAFF	TGCAGTGCTGATGATGGGGGCTCCGTCACTGAAGCTTTCTTT
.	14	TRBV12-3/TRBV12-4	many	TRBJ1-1	CASSFGVGGTEAFF	TGTGCCAGCAGTTTCGGGGTGGGGGGCACTGAAGCTTTCTTT
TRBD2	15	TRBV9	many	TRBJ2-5	CASSSGLAVQETQYF	TGTGCCAGCAGCTCGGGACTAGCAGTTCAAGAGACCCAGTACTTC
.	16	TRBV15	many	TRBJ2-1	CATSGGGGPIHNEQFF	TGTGCCACCAGCGGGGGTGGGGGGCCAATCCACAATGAGCAGTTCTTC
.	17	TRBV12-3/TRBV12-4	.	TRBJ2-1	CASSFGGVAVNHNEQFF	TGTGCCAGCAGTTTCGGAGGCGTAGCGGTAAATCACAATGAGCAGTTCTTC
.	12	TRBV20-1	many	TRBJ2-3	CSARLTSDTQYF	TGCAGTGCTAGATTAACTAGCGATACGCAGTATTTT
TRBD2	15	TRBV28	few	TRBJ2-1	CASSKLAGGGAEQFF	TGTGCCAGCAGTAAACTAGCGGGAGGGGGAGCTGAGCAGTTCTTC
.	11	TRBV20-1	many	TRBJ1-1	CSAKAPSGAFF	TGCAGTGCTAAGGCCCCCTCCGGAGCTTTCTTT
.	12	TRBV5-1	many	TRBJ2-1	CASSLALNEQFF	TGCGCCAGCAGCTTGGCTTTGAATGAGCAGTTCTTC
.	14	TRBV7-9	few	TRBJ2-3	CASSFGGVGDTQYF	TGTGCCAGCAGCTTCGGCGGGGTGGGAGATACGCAGTATTTT
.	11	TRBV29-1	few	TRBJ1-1	CSVESNTEAFF	TGCAGCGTTGAGTCCAACACTGAAGCTTTCTTT
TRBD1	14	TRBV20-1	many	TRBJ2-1	CSARDGQGEDEQFF	TGCAGTGCTAGAGACGGACAGGGTGAGGATGAGCAGTTCTTC
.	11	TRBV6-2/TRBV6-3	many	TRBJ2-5	CASSGGGFPYF	TGTGCCAGCAGTGGAGGCGGATTCCCGTACTTC
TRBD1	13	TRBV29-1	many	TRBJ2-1	CSVDSDGQGGQFF	TGCAGCGTAGACTCCGATGGACAGGGTGGCCAGTTCTTC
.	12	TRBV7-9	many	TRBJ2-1	CASGFRTNEQFF	TGTGCCAGCGGGTTCCGAACTAATGAGCAGTTCTTC
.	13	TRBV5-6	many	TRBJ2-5	CASSLTGTETQYF	TGTGCCAGCAGCTTGACAGGGACAGAGACCCAGTACTTC
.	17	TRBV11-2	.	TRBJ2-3	CASSHGGGQTFGDTQYF	TGTGCCAGCAGCCACGGGGGGGGACAGACCTTTGGAGATACGCAGTATTTT
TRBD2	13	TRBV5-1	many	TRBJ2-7	CASSLRLASEQYF	TGCGCCAGCAGCTTAAGACTAGCGTCCGAGCAGTACTTC
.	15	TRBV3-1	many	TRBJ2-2	CASSQVRQNTGELFF	TGTGCCAGCAGCCAAGTTCGGCAGAACACCGGGGAGCTGTTTTTT
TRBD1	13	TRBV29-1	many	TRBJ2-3	CSAGQGGTDTQYF	TGCAGCGCCGGACAGGGCGGGACAGATACGCAGTATTTT
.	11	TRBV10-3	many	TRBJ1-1	CAITRGTEAFF	TGTGCCATCACTAGGGGCACTGAAGCTTTCTTT
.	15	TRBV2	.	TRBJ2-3	CASSEPGGVTDTQYF	TGTGCCAGCAGTGAACCGGGCGGGGTAACAGATACGCAGTATTTT
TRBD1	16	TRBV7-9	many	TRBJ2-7	CASSPLLGQGSYEQYF	TGTGCCAGCAGCCCGCTCCTTGGACAGGGCTCCTACGAGCAGTACTTC
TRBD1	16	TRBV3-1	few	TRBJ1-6	CASSPWDRLYNSPLHF	TGTGCCAGCAGCCCGTGGGACAGGCTCTATAATTCACCCCTCCACTTT
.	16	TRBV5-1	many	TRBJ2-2	CASSLGSGPNTGELFF	TGCGCCAGCAGCTTGGGCTCGGGGCCCAACACCGGGGAGCTGTTTTTT
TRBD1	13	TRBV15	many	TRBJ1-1	CATQLTGGTEAFF	TGTGCCACCCAACTCACAGGGGGCACTGAAGCTTTCTTT
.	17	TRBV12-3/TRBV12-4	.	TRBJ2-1	CASSLGRGDMSYNEQFF	TGTGCCAGCAGTTTAGGACGGGGCGACATGTCCTACAATGAGCAGTTCTTC
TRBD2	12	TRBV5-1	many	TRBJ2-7	CASPTSGPEQYF	TGCGCCAGCCCGACTAGCGGGCCAGAGCAGTACTTC
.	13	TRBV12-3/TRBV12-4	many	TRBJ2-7	CASSIAVTYEQYF	TGTGCCAGCAGCATCGCCGTAACCTACGAGCAGTACTTC
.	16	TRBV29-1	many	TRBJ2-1	CSVGNRDSSSYNEQFF	TGCAGCGTTGGGAATCGGGATTCGAGCTCCTACAATGAGCAGTTCTTC
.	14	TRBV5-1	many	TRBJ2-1	CASSGGGTSYGQFF	TGCGCCAGCAGCGGGGGAGGCACCAGCTATGGGCAGTTCTTC
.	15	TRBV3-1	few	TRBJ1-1	CASSQELWGGTEAFF	TGTGCCAGCAGCCAAGAACTTTGGGGAGGGACTGAAGCTTTCTTT
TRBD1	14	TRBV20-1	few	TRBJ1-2	CSALNSGTVYGYTF	TGCAGTGCCCTAAATTCCGGGACAGTCTATGGCTACACCTTC
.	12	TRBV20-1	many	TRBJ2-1	CSARVSVAELRF	TGCAGTGCTAGAGTCTCGGTAGCGGAGTTACGCTTC
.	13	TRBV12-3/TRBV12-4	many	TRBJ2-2	CASSFRGSGELFF	TGTGCCAGCAGTTTTAGGGGGTCGGGGGAGCTGTTTTTT
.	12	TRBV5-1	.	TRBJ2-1	CASSLRGYEQFF	TGCGCCAGCAGCTTGAGGGGTTATGAGCAGTTCTTC
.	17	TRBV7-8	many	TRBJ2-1	CASSSRRVVDRKTEQFF	TGTGCCAGCAGCAGCCGGCGAGTAGTCGATAGGAAAACTGAGCAGTTCTTC
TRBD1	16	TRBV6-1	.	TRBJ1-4	CASSYSGDRGHEKLFF	TGTGCCAGCAGCTACTCAGGGGACAGGGGGCATGAAAAACTGTTTTTT
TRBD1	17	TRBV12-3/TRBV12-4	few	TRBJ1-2	CASSLAERTGGDYGYTF	TGTGCCAGCAGTTTAGCGGAAAGGACAGGGGGGGACTATGGCTACACCTTC
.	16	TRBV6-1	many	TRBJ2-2	CASKEGQSTYTGELFF	TGTGCCAGCAAGGAGGGACAGTCCACCTACACCGGGGAGCTGTTTTTT
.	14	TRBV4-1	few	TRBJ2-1	CASSQGPRGNEQFF	TGCGCCAGCAGCCAAGGGCCACGGGGGAATGAGCAGTTCTTC
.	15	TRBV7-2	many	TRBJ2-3	CASSLFTVLTDTQYF	TGTGCCAGCAGCTTATTTACTGTCCTCACAGATACGCAGTATTTT
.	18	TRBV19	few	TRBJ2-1	CASSIERVTVVSYNEQFF	TGTGCCAGTAGTATAGAGAGGGTGACTGTAGTATCGTACAATGAGCAGTTCTTC
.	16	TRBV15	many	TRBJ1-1	CATSRDIRQMNTEAFF	TGTGCCACCAGCAGAGATATTCGGCAGATGAACACTGAAGCTTTCTTT
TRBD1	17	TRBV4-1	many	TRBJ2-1	CASSPSKTGSSYNEQFF	TGCGCCAGCAGCCCCTCTAAGACAGGGAGCTCCTACAATGAGCAGTTCTTC
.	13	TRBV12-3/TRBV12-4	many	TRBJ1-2	CASSSRQGGYSTF	TGTGCCAGCAGTAGCCGCCAGGGAGGCTATAGCACCTTC
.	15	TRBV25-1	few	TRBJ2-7	CASSANSGSSYEQYF	TGTGCCAGCAGTGCCAACTCTGGGAGCTCCTACGAGCAGTACTTC
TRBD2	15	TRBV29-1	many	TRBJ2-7	CSAGGIAGGPLEQYF	TGCAGCGCGGGGGGAATAGCGGGAGGGCCCCTCGAGCAGTACTTC